The 3 T cell receptor beta chains given below trace back to one sample, sequenced in a study of cytomegalovirus exposure and HLA in healthy donors. PCR amplification relied on 60 Vbeta primers (plus 13 Jbeta primers). Some clones are missing from TCRdb's copy, which holds only in-frame ones; the method was immunoSEQ multiplex PCR. This table holds about 160,000 clones, around 84% found once. Sample: PBMCs. These receptors originate from a man aged 45 to 65 in good health and CMV-seropositive.

The V gene is TRBV27, the J gene TRBJ1-2; D ambiguous. The ends were cut back, 2 bases at V and 8 bases at J, with 12 bases in the middle. The CDR3 contains 13 residues. The V gene's germline CDR1 is MNHEY and CDR2 SMNVEV (reference sequence). CDR3 coding DNA: TGTGCCAGCAGTTTACTTCCCCTGCGGGGCTACACCTTC. It is translated as CASSLLPLRGYTF.

This chain uses TRBV7-9 with TRBJ1-2; 7 nucleotides match TRBD1. After removal of 1 base from V and 0 bases from J, the junction contained 8 bases not matched to a gene. CDR3 length: 17 residues. The germline V gene has CDR1 SEHNR and CDR2 FQNEAQ (reference sequence). The CDR3 reads CASSLEGGQEANYGYTF. The DNA for the CDR3 is TGTGCCAGCAGCTTAGAAGGAGGACAGGAAGCTAACTATGGCTACACCTTC.

This clone was observed a few times. CDR3 sequence: CSVDRQGSGVRNTEAFF. The CDR3 DNA reads as TGCAGCGTTGACCGCCAGGGGAGTGGGGTACGGAACACTGAAGCTTTCTTT. V usage is TRBV29-1 and J usage is TRBJ1-1, with D possibly matching TRBD1 (6 bases). The CDR3 is made up of 17 amino acids. The V gene's germline CDR1 is SQVTM and CDR2 ANQGSEA. Deletions cut 3 bases from V and 1 base from J, with 21 bases between.